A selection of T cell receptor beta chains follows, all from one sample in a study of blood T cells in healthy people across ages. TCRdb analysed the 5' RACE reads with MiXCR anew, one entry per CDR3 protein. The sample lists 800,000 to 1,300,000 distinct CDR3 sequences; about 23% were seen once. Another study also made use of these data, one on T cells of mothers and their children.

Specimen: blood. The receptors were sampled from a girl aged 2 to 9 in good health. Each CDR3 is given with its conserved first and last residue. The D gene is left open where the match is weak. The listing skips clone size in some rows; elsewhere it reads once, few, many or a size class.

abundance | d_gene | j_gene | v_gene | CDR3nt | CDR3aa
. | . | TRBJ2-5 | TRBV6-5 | TGTGCCAGCAGGAACTTCCTCGACAGCACGGAGACCCAGTACTTC | CASRNFLDSTETQYF
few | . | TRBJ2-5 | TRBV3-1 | TGTGCCAGCAGCCAAGCTCCTGGGGCAGAGACCCAGTACTTC | CASSQAPGAETQYF
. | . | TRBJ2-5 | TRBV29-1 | TGCAGCGTCGCAGGGGAGGGCTTGGGGACCCAGTACTTC | CSVAGEGLGTQYF
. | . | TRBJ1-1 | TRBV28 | TGTGCCAGCAGCCACTTCACAGGATACACTGAAGCTTTCTTT | CASSHFTGYTEAFF
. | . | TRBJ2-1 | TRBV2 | TGTGCCAGCAAGTTAGAGGCAAGGAGCTCCTACAATGAGCAGTTCTTC | CASKLEARSSYNEQFF
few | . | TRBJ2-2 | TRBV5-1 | TGCGCCAGCAGCTCCGGACACCTGACGAACACCGGGGAGCTGTTTTTT | CASSSGHLTNTGELFF
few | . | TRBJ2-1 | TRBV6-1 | TGTGCCAGCCACAGGGACGGGACATACGGAGATGAGCAGTTCTTC | CASHRDGTYGDEQFF
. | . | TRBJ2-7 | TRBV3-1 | TGTGCCAGCGGGGCAGGGAGCCACGAGCAGTACTTC | CASGAGSHEQYF
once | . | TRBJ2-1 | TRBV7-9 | TGTGCCAGCAGCTTAGCGGTCGACTACTCCTACAATGAGCAGTTCTTC | CASSLAVDYSYNEQFF
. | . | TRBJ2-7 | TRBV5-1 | TGCGCCAGCAGCTTGGGGGACACCTTATCCTACGAGCAGTACTTC | CASSLGDTLSYEQYF
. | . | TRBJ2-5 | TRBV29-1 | TGCAGCGTTGAAGATGACCGGTACAGCCAAGAGACCCAGTACTTC | CSVEDDRYSQETQYF
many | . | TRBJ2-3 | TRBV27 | TGTGCCAGCAGCTTATCTACGAGCACAGATACGCAGTATTTT | CASSLSTSTDTQYF
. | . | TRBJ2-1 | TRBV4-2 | TGTGCCAGCAGCCAAGATCAACCTAGTGAGCAGTTCTTC | CASSQDQPSEQFF
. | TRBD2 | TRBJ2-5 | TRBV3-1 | TGTGCCAGCAGCACCCGACTAGCGGGACCTCAAGGGACCCAGTACTTC | CASSTRLAGPQGTQYF
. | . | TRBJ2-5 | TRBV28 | TGTGCCAGCAGTTTTGTTGTGGGAGGCGGGGAGACCCAGTACTTC | CASSFVVGGGETQYF
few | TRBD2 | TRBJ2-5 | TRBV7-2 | TGTGCCAGCAGCGTACGCGGGAGGCACCAAGAGACCCAGTACTTC | CASSVRGRHQETQYF
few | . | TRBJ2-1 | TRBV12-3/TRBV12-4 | TGTGCCAGCAGTTCGGTTGAAGGGCGCAATGAGCAGTTCTTC | CASSSVEGRNEQFF
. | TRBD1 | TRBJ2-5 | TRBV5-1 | TGCGCCAGCAGCGACGGGACAGCTGGGGAGACCCAGTACTTC | CASSDGTAGETQYF
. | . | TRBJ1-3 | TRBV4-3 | TGCGCCAGCAGCCAAGAACTTGTAATCTCTGGAAACACCGTATATTTT | CASSQELVISGNTVYF
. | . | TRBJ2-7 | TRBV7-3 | TGTGCCAGCAGTAGACAGCCATCCTACGAGCAGTACTTC | CASSRQPSYEQYF
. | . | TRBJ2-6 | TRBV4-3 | TGCGCCAGCAGCCAAGAAACAGCCAACTCTGGGGCCAACGTCCTGACTTTC | CASSQETANSGANVLTF
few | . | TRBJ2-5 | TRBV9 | TGTGCCAGCAGCGTAAGGGCCGGGGAGACCCAGTACTTC | CASSVRAGETQYF
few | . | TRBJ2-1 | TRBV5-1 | TGCGCCAGCAGCCCCGACGAGAGAAATGAGCAGTTCTTC | CASSPDERNEQFF
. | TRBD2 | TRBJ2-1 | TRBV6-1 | TGTGCCAGCAGTGAAAGGGTAGGACTAGCGGGAGCGGGTGAGCAGTTCTTC | CASSERVGLAGAGEQFF
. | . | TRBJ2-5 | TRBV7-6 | TGTGCCAGCAGCACCCCCGGCCACATCAAGGGCCAAGAGACCCAGTACTTC | CASSTPGHIKGQETQYF
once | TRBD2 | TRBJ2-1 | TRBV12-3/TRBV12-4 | TGTGCCAGCAGTTTTGGCCTAGCGGGAGGGCCTGGGAATGAGCAGTTCTTC | CASSFGLAGGPGNEQFF
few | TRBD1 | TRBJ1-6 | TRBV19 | TGTGCCAGCAAAGGGGACAGGGTCCAAAATTCACCCCTCCACTTT | CASKGDRVQNSPLHF
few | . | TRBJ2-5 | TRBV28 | TGTGCCAGCAGTCCCATGGGCTTCCGGGGCGAAGAGACCCAGTACTTC | CASSPMGFRGEETQYF
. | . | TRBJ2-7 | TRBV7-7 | TGTGCTATCCACAACCCGGACCCAATCCACGAGCAGTACTTC | CAIHNPDPIHEQYF
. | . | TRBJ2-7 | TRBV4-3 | TGCGCCAGCGGCCAAGGCCCCGGTGGCCTCGACGAGCAGTACTTC | CASGQGPGGLDEQYF
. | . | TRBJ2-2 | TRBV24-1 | TGTGCCACCAGTGATTTGGGACCCACCGCGGAGCTGTTTTTT | CATSDLGPTAELFF
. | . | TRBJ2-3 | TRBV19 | TGTGCCAGTAGTCCCAATCGACTAGGCACAGATACGCAGTATTTT | CASSPNRLGTDTQYF